Each of the 27 T cell receptor beta chains below was sequenced from the same sample in a study of cytomegalovirus exposure and HLA in healthy donors. 60 Vbeta and 13 Jbeta primers were used in PCR. Clones were read by immunoSEQ multiplex PCR, and TCRdb kept only the in-frame ones, dropping some. The data show more than 95,000 clones, with around 80% seen just once and around 4.3% held by the top ten. Sequencing was performed on PBMCs. The origin of the receptors is a man aged 25 to 40 in good health and CMV-seropositive.

Concerning this clone: This sample also contains other DNA sequences that code for the same CDR3. The chain is built from TRBV5-5 and TRBJ1-6, with D uncertain. The V and J ends lost 1 base and 4 bases respectively, with 15 bases between them. The CDR3 runs 17 residues. Germline CDR1 and CDR2: SGHKS and YYEKEE (reference sequence). CDR3 sequence reads: CASSLISSQYYNSPLHF. The CDR3 region has the DNA TGTGCCAGCAGCTTGATATCCTCCCAGTATTATAATTCACCCCTCCACTTT.

The J gene is TRBJ1-5, the V gene TRBV19; D call uncertain. The germline V and J ends were trimmed by 0 bases and 6 bases, with 18 bases remaining between them. This CDR3 comprises 17 residues. Germline V gene lookup returns CDR1 LNHDA and CDR2 SQIVND (reference sequence). The CDR3 loop is CASSIEEGRPFFQPQHF. DNA for the CDR3: TGTGCCAGTAGTATAGAAGAGGGCAGGCCCTTCTTTCAGCCCCAGCATTTT.

V usage is TRBV4-3 and J usage is TRBJ2-2; a weak D match, TRBD2 (5 bases). The CDR3 spans 13 residues. Germline CDR1 LGHNA, CDR2 YSLEER. V was cut by 8 bases and J by 5 bases, with 12 bases left in between. The CDR3 loop reads CASRGQFTGELFF. CDR3 bases: TGCGCCAGCCGGGGTCAGTTTACCGGGGAGCTGTTTTTT.

The J gene is TRBJ2-5, the V gene TRBV18; a possible D gene is TRBD1 (6 bases). The DNA matches TRBJ2-7 better at its end, which makes the J call doubtful. This CDR3 region has 14 residues. Germline lookup yields CDR1 KGHSH and CDR2 LQKENI. The CDR3 nucleotides are TGTGCCAGCTCACCTCCGGACAGTTTATACGAGCAGTACTTC. Its protein product is CASSPPDSLYEQYF.

The DNA for the CDR3 is TGTGCCAGCAGTGACATTGGACTCTCTTCACCCCTCCACTTT. Translating gives CASSDIGLSSPLHF. The rearrangement uses TRBV6-1 and TRBJ1-6; D is ambiguous. V was clipped by 3 bases and J by 9 bases, with 12 bases between them. From germline, CDR1 is MNHNS and CDR2 SASEGT. This CDR3 region has 14 residues.

V usage is TRBV28 and J usage is TRBJ2-7; 9 positions match TRBD2. This CDR3 is built from 14 residues. Germline V gene data show CDR1 as MDHEN and CDR2 as SYDVKM. The V and J ends lost 6 bases and 3 bases, in that order; junction bases with no gene match: 6. The CDR3 here is CASSPTSGNYEQYF. Here the CDR3 DNA reads TGTGCCAGCAGCCCGACTAGCGGAAACTACGAGCAGTACTTC.

The chain joins TRBV27 to TRBJ2-7, with 13 positions matching TRBD2. From germline, CDR1 is MNHEY and CDR2 SMNVEV (reference sequence). With V trimmed by 6 bases and J by 4 bases, 6 bases remained unmatched. This CDR3 region has 15 residues. CDR3 nucleotides: TGTGCCAGCAGCCTGACTAGCGGGAGGTCGTACGAGCAGTACTTC. Protein product: CASSLTSGRSYEQYF.

The chain joins TRBV4-1 to TRBJ2-5, with 9 bases that match TRBD2. This CDR3 is built from 14 residues. Trimming removed 7 bases from V and 2 bases from J; junction bases left unmatched: 5. Per the germline V gene, CDR1 is MGHRA and CDR2 is YSYEKL. CDR3: CASTRSGRQETQYF. The CDR3 nucleotides read TGCGCCAGCACCCGTAGCGGGAGACAAGAGACCCAGTACTTC.

The rearrangement uses TRBV6-1 and TRBJ2-7; D gene ambiguous. Per germline, CDR1 MNHNS and CDR2 SASEGT. The V and J ends lost 4 bases and 0 bases respectively, with 10 bases between them. This CDR3 has 14 amino acids. For the CDR3, the DNA is TGTGCCAGCAGTGGAGCCGACTTCTCCTACGAGCAGTACTTC. This gives the protein CASSGADFSYEQYF.

The J gene is TRBJ1-2, the V gene TRBV28, with D possibly being TRBD1 (6 bases). CDR1 MDHEN and CDR2 SYDVKM come from the germline V gene. The V gene lost 6 bases and the J gene lost 4 bases, with 18 bases spanning the gap. This CDR3 contains 15 residues. The CDR3 sequence is CASRSAGGRGYGYTF. In nucleotides, the CDR3 is TGTGCCAGCAGGTCCGCCGGGGGGCGCGGCTATGGCTACACCTTC.

This chain connects TRBV9 to TRBJ2-1; 9 bases agree with TRBD2. V lost 0 bases and J lost 4; bases outside the gene matches: 5. The CDR3 consists of 16 residues. Germline V lookup: CDR1 SGDLS, CDR2 YYNGEE. The chain's CDR3 is CASSVGGLAGYNEQFF. CDR3 nucleotides: TGTGCCAGCAGCGTAGGGGGACTAGCCGGGTACAATGAGCAGTTCTTC.

This clone was counted between two and nine times. This chain joins TRBV9 and TRBJ2-7, with 9 bases that match TRBD2. Per the germline V gene, CDR1 is SGDLS and CDR2 is YYNGEE. The V segment lost 0 bases and the J segment 3 bases; nucleotides outside the gene matches: 4. The CDR3 runs to 15 residues. The chain's CDR3 is CASSVGSLAGYEQYF. In DNA form, the CDR3 reads TGTGCCAGCAGCGTAGGCTCACTAGCGGGCTACGAGCAGTACTTC.

In its sample, this clone was seen once. The chain employs TRBV7-2 and TRBJ2-5, with TRBD1 identical over 7 bases. Germline-derived CDR1 and CDR2 are SGHTA and FQGNSA. V was pared by 5 bases and J by 3 bases, with 6 bases of the junction left unmatched. The CDR3 has 14 residues. The CDR3 spells CASSPVGQEETQYF. DNA for the CDR3: TGTGCCAGCAGCCCGGTAGGACAGGAAGAGACCCAGTACTTC. Filled out from reference TRBV7-2 and TRBJ2-5, the complete variable domain reads GAGVSQSPSNKVTEKGKDVELRCDPISGHTALYWYRQSLGQGLEFLIYFQGNSAPDKSGLPSDRFSAERTGGSVSTLTIQRTQQEDSAVYLCASSPVGQEETQYFGPGTRLLVL.

V gene TRBV5-6 combines with J gene TRBJ2-3, with 9 positions matching TRBD1. Germline values: CDR1 SGHDT, CDR2 YYEEEE. V was clipped by 4 bases and J by 6 bases; unmatched bases: 9. This CDR3 has 15 amino acids. DNA of the CDR3: TGTGCCAGCAGCCCTTGGACAGGGGCGGGGGATACGCAGTATTTT. It is translated as CASSPWTGAGDTQYF.

V gene TRBV27 combines with J gene TRBJ2-1, with a possible D match to TRBD2 (5 bases). The CDR3 runs 15 residues. Trimming took off 2 bases at V and 4 bases at J, with 12 bases between the two ends. Per germline, CDR1 MNHEY and CDR2 SMNVEV (reference sequence). The CDR3 DNA reads TGTGCCAGCAGTTTAGGGGTTGAGGGATACAATGAGCAGTTCTTC. Translation gives CASSLGVEGYNEQFF.

The chain carries TRBV30 and TRBJ2-3; TRBD2 aligns across 13 bases. Germline lookup yields CDR1 GTSNPN and CDR2 SVGIG (reference sequence). The CDR3 has 13 amino acids. J lost 7 bases, V lost 3 bases, and 1 base had no gene match. CDR3 residues: CAWRGLAGYTQYF. CDR3 coding DNA: TGTGCCTGGAGGGGACTAGCGGGATATACGCAGTATTTT.

This chain links TRBV9 with TRBJ1-2; 7 positions match TRBD1. Germline trimming cut 4 bases from V and 7 bases from J; bases unmatched to any gene: 10. The CDR3 has 14 residues. CDR1 SGDLS and CDR2 YYNGEE come from the germline V gene. CDR3 nucleotides: TGTGCCAGCAGCTCGGGCCAGGGGGATGTTGGCTACACCTTC. Its protein is CASSSGQGDVGYTF. The full variable domain, with the rest looked up from reference TRBV9 and TRBJ1-2, is DSGVTQTPKHLITATGQRVTLRCSPRSGDLSVYWYQQSLDQGLQFLIQYYNGEERAKGNILERFSAQQFPDLHSELNLSSLELGDSALYFCASSSGQGDVGYTFGSGTRLTVV.

V and J are TRBV11-3 and TRBJ2-3; no firm D call. The CDR3 loop spans 12 amino acids. Trimming removed 6 bases from V and 0 bases from J, with 4 bases in between. Germline CDR1 SGHNT, CDR2 YENEEA. This CDR3 is CASRQSTDTQYF. The CDR3 DNA is TGTGCCAGCAGACAGAGCACAGATACGCAGTATTTT.

The genes are TRBV10-3 and TRBJ2-7; 9 bases align to TRBD1. With V trimmed by 8 bases and J by 3 bases, 8 bases remained unmatched. Germline CDR1 is ENHRY and CDR2 is SYGVKD. The CDR3 length is 14 residues. The CDR3, as DNA: TGTGCCATCGGTACCCCGGGACAGGGCTACGAGCAGTACTTC. Protein sequence: CAIGTPGQGYEQYF.

The rearrangement links TRBV7-9 to TRBJ1-1, with TRBD1 matching 9 bases. Germline lookup yields CDR1 SEHNR and CDR2 FQNEAQ (reference sequence). This CDR3 has 13 amino acids. V shed 3 bases, J shed 11 bases, and the junction held 7 bases outside the gene matches. The CDR3 DNA is TGTGCCAGCAGCTTCAGGGACAGGGTGGGCGCTTTCTTT. Translation gives CASSFRDRVGAFF.

The chain joins TRBV5-1 to TRBJ2-5; D may be TRBD2 (5 bases). This CDR3 spans 13 amino acids. V gave up 0 bases and J gave up 5 bases, with 8 bases separating them. Germline assignment: CDR1 SGHRS and CDR2 YFSETQ. The CDR3 spells CASSLGETETQYF. CDR3 DNA sequence: TGCGCCAGCAGCTTGGGGGAGACGGAGACCCAGTACTTC.

This sequence joins TRBV12-5 and TRBJ1-2; tentative D call: TRBD1 (6 bases). This CDR3 contains 18 residues. V was clipped by 0 bases and J by 2 bases, with 19 bases between them. Germline V lookup: CDR1 LGHNT, CDR2 FRNRAP. The CDR3: CASGLVLPRGASNYGYTF. CDR3 nucleotides: TGTGCTAGTGGTTTGGTACTCCCCAGGGGCGCGTCGAACTATGGCTACACCTTC.

The CDR3 spells CASSPLVAAKGTDTQYF. The CDR3 DNA reads TGTGCCAGCAGCCCCCTTGTAGCGGCTAAAGGCACAGATACGCAGTATTTT. This chain connects TRBV7-6 to TRBJ2-3; TRBD2 is a possible D gene (6 bases). Germline V CDR1 and CDR2: SGHVS, FNYEAQ. Trimming shortened V by 5 bases and J by 1 base, and 19 bases separated the two germline ends. The CDR3 loop spans 17 amino acids.

The chain recombines TRBV7-9 with TRBJ1-6; 9 bases map to TRBD1. Germline lookup yields CDR1 SEHNR and CDR2 FQNEAQ (reference sequence). V lost 0 bases, J lost 9 bases, and 6 bases stayed unmatched. This CDR3 has 16 amino acids. The CDR3 coding sequence is TGTGCCAGCAGCTTAGCCAACAGGGGGCAGGGTTCACCCCTCCACTTT. Its translation is CASSLANRGQGSPLHF.

The CDR3 spells CAWSVLAEETQYF. CDR3 nucleotides: TGTGCCTGGAGTGTACTAGCTGAGGAGACCCAGTACTTC. The V gene is TRBV30, the J gene TRBJ2-5; a weak D match, TRBD2 (6 bases). The CDR3 length is 13 residues. Germline V gene lookup returns CDR1 GTSNPN and CDR2 SVGIG (reference sequence). Trimming stripped 0 bases from V and 5 bases from J, with 10 bases between.

Comment on this clone: The junction departs from germline at one end; a sequencing error may be responsible. The J gene is TRBJ2-4, the V gene TRBV6-5, with TRBD1 identical over 10 bases. The CDR3 has 15 amino acids. Germline V gene lookup returns CDR1 MNHEY and CDR2 SVGAGI. The CDR3 nucleotides are TGTGCCAGCAGTTTAACCGGGACAGGGGTGAACAGTCAGTACTTC. It encodes CASSLTGTGVNSQYF.

This clone has just a few counts. This chain uses TRBV4-3 with TRBJ1-2; 8 bases are a match to TRBD1. V was clipped by 6 bases and J by 1 base; unmatched bases: 7. CDR1 and CDR2 from the germline V gene are LGHNA and YSLEER. CDR3 size: 15 residues. CDR3 coding DNA: TGCGCCAGCAGTAGGGACAGGCGCCTTAACTATGGCTACACCTTC. Protein product: CASSRDRRLNYGYTF.